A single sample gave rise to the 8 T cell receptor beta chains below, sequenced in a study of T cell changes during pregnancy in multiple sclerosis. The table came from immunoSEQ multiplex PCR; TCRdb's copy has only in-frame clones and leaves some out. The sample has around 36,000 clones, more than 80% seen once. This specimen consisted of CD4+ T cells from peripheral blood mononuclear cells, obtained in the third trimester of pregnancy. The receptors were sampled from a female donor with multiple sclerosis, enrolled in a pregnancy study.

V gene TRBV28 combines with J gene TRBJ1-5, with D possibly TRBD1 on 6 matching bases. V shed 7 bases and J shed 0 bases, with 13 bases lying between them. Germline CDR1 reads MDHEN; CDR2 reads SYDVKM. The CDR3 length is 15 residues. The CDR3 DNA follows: TGTGCCAGCACCGAGGGGGGGTATAGCAATCAGCCCCAGCATTTT. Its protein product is CASTEGGYSNQPQHF.

The CDR3 reads CASSFLGPGRAYGYTF. CDR3 nucleotides: TGTGCCAGCAGCTTTTTAGGACCCGGCAGGGCCTATGGCTACACCTTC. The V call is TRBV7-2, the J call TRBJ1-2, with a tentative D call TRBD1 (5 bases). Between the trimmed V and J ends, which lost 3 bases and 4 bases, there was a span of 18 bases. This CDR3 spans 16 amino acids. Germline V gene sequence: CDR1 SGHTA, CDR2 FQGNSA.

For the CDR3, the DNA is TGTGCCAGCAGGTCATCAATCGGGACAGGGTATGGCTACACCTTC. Translation gives CASRSSIGTGYGYTF. The genes are TRBV6-5 and TRBJ1-2, with TRBD1 identical over 9 bases. Germline V gene data show CDR1 as MNHEY and CDR2 as SVGAGI. The CDR3 loop spans 15 amino acids. The V segment lost 6 bases and the J segment 5 bases; nucleotides outside the gene matches: 10.

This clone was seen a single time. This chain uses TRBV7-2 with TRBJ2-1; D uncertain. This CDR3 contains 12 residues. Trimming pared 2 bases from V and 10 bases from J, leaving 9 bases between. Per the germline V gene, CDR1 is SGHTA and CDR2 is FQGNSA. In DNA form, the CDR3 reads TGTGCCAGCAGCTTAATGGCTAGGGAGCAGTTCTTC. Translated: CASSLMAREQFF.

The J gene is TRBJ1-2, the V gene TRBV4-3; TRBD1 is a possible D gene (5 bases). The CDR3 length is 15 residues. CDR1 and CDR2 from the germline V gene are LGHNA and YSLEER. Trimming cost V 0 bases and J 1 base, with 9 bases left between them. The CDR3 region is CASSQEAGYNYGYTF. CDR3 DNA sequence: TGCGCCAGCAGCCAAGAGGCAGGGTATAACTATGGCTACACCTTC.

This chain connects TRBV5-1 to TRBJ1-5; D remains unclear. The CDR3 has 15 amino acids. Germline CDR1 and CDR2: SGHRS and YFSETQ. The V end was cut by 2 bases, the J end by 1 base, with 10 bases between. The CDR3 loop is CASSLSGASNQPQHF. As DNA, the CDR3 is TGCGCCAGCAGCTTAAGTGGAGCGAGCAATCAGCCCCAGCATTTT.

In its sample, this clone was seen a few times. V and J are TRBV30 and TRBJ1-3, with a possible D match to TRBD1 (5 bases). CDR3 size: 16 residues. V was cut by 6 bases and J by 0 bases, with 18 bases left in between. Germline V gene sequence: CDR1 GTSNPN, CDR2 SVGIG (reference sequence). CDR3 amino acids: CACVDWGGISGNTIYF. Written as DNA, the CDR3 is TGTGCCTGCGTCGACTGGGGGGGGATCTCTGGAAACACCATATATTTT.

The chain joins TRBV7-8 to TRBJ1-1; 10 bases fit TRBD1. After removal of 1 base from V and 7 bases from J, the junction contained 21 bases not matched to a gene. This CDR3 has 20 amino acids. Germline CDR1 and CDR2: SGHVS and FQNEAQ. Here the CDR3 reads CASSLGDRGSGKVKAGEAFF. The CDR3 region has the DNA TGTGCCAGCAGCTTAGGGGACAGGGGATCAGGTAAAGTTAAGGCGGGTGAAGCTTTCTTT.